This T cell receptor (beta chain) was obtained from a study of neurological immune-mediated disorders. General study findings and limits: Patients with HTLV-1-associated myelopathy showed the most TCR clonal expansion. Those with multiple sclerosis showed the least, falling below healthy controls.

The authors produced cDNA by 5'RACE using 10-nucleotide random UMIs. TCRdb re-called the 5' RACE reads through MiXCR, storing one row per CDR3 protein. Of tens of thousands of distinct CDR3 sequences in the sample, 5% to 7% were seen once. This clonotype was found a few times. Its antigen is undetermined. Preparation of the unsorted libraries drew on 2 million PBMCs stored at -80 C. Trimming shortened V by 3 bases and J by 7 bases, and 12 bases separated the two germline ends. The CDR3 sequence is 12 residues long. The germline CDR1 and CDR2 sequences are DFQATT and SNEGSKA (reference sequence). This chain connects TRBV20-1 to TRBJ1-2, with D tentatively TRBD1 (6 bases). Material: PBMCs. The source of this sequence is a woman in her thirties or forties in good health. CDR3 residues: CSARDRPLGYTF. CDR3 in DNA: TGCAGTGCTAGGGACAGACCCCTTGGCTACACCTTC.